These 10 T cell receptor beta chains share one sample of origin, sequenced in a study of T cells in Graves' hyperthyroidism and ophthalmopathy. Regions amplified from RNA transcripts were the TCR beta CDR3 regions. Carried out on the TCR CDR3, a first-round RT-PCR used the HTBI primer set. Each CDR3 protein gets one entry after TCRdb re-called the multiplex PCR reads with MiXCR. The profile shows about 410,000 distinct CDR3 sequences, approximately 15% of them singletons. Sequenced sample: blood. These receptors were collected from a woman aged 25 to 39 with Graves' ophthalmopathy.

This clonotype was seen a few times. The genes are TRBV7-9 and TRBJ1-2; TRBD1 aligns across 7 bases. From germline, CDR1 is SEHNR and CDR2 FQNEAQ (reference sequence). With V trimmed by 5 bases and J by 4 bases, 7 bases remained unmatched. CDR3 size: 14 residues. The CDR3 reads CASSPGQRLYGYTF. Here the CDR3 DNA reads TGTGCCAGCAGCCCGGGACAGAGACTCTATGGCTACACCTTC.

V gene TRBV6-2 or TRBV6-3 combines with J gene TRBJ2-5, with D possibly matching TRBD1 (6 bases). The V and J ends lost 6 bases and 3 bases respectively, with 14 bases between them. In germline, CDR1 is MNHEY, CDR2 SVGEGT. The CDR3 length is 14 residues. The CDR3 DNA reads as TGTGCCAGCAGGGCCGGGACAACCAAAGAGACCCAGTACTTC. This encodes CASRAGTTKETQYF.

This clonotype was seen repeatedly, ten times or more. The chain employs TRBV28 and TRBJ2-7; D tentatively reads TRBD1 or TRBD2 (5 bases each). CDR3 length: 13 residues. The germline CDR1 and CDR2 sequences are MDHEN and SYDVKM. Trimming took off 6 bases at V and 2 bases at J, with 11 bases between the two ends. CDR3 nucleotide sequence: TGTGCCAGCAGCCGGGGCGGCGCCTACGAGCAGTACTTC. Translated, it gives CASSRGGAYEQYF. The complete variable domain, with remaining parts taken from reference TRBV28 and TRBJ2-7, reads DVKVTQSSRYLVKRTGEKVFLECVQDMDHENMFWYRQDPGLGLRLIYFSYDVKMKEKGDIPEGYSVSREKKERFSLILESASTNQTSMYLCASSRGGAYEQYFGPGTRLTVT.

This clonotype was picked up a small number of times. The J gene is TRBJ1-1, the V gene TRBV7-6, with TRBD1 identical over 7 bases. V was clipped by 6 bases and J by 4 bases; unmatched bases: 8. The CDR3 is made up of 14 amino acids. Germline loops: CDR1 SGHVS, CDR2 FNYEAQ. CDR3 residues: CASSHNRGATEAFF. The CDR3 nucleotides are TGTGCCAGCAGTCATAACAGGGGCGCCACTGAAGCTTTCTTT.

The table lists this clonotype with a few counts. The chain has TRBV28 and TRBJ1-5, with D unresolved. V dropped 5 bases and J dropped 4 bases, with 9 bases sitting between them. The CDR3 has 13 residues. Germline loops: CDR1 MDHEN, CDR2 SYDVKM. CDR3 sequence: CASSPPPNQPQHF. DNA of the CDR3: TGTGCCAGCAGTCCCCCTCCAAATCAGCCCCAGCATTTT.

This clonotype was observed at least ten times. This chain joins TRBV12-3 or TRBV12-4 and TRBJ2-3, with D perhaps given as TRBD1 or TRBD2 (6 bases each). The V gene lost 7 bases and the J gene lost 1 base, with 12 bases spanning the gap. CDR3 length equals 14 residues. CDR3 in DNA: TGTGCCAGCAAGGGGGACTGGCGCACAGATACGCAGTATTTT. Its protein is CASKGDWRTDTQYF.

J is TRBJ1-3 and V is TRBV12-3 or TRBV12-4; no firm D call. The CDR3 length is 15 residues. Trimming took 6 bases from V and 0 from J, leaving 12 bases between them. In nucleotides, the CDR3 is TGTGCCAGCAGGGGCGAAAAGAACTCTGGAAACACCATATATTTT. Translating gives CASRGEKNSGNTIYF.

The chain carries TRBV2 and TRBJ2-7, with TRBD2 as a possible D gene (9 bases). The CDR3 extends over 16 amino acids. The germline gives CDR1 SNHLY, CDR2 FYNNEI. The germline V and J ends were trimmed by 8 bases and 3 bases, with 23 bases remaining between them. The CDR3 nucleotides read TGTGCCAGCGTCAGGGGGCGGCTAGCGGGGAACTACGAGCAGTACTTC. Translated: CASVRGRLAGNYEQYF.

This clonotype came up many times. The chain recombines TRBV10-3 with TRBJ2-3; D is perhaps TRBD1 (6 bases). V was pared by 10 bases and J by 6 bases, with 17 bases between. Looked up from germline, CDR1 is ENHRY and CDR2 is SYGVKD. The CDR3 totals 13 residues. CDR3 DNA sequence: TGTGCCAGCGTAGGGGGTTCCGGTGATACGCAGTATTTT. Translating it yields CASVGGSGDTQYF.

This clonotype was recorded many times. CDR3 sequence reads: CASRGGAGLTGSPLHF. CDR3 DNA sequence: TGTGCCAGCAGAGGGGGGGCAGGTCTGACTGGGTCACCCCTCCACTTT. The chain employs TRBV2 and TRBJ1-6; D perhaps matches TRBD1 (6 bases). This CDR3 spans 16 amino acids. Looked up from germline, CDR1 is SNHLY and CDR2 is FYNNEI. V lost 6 bases and J 10 bases, leaving 22 bases between the germline ends.